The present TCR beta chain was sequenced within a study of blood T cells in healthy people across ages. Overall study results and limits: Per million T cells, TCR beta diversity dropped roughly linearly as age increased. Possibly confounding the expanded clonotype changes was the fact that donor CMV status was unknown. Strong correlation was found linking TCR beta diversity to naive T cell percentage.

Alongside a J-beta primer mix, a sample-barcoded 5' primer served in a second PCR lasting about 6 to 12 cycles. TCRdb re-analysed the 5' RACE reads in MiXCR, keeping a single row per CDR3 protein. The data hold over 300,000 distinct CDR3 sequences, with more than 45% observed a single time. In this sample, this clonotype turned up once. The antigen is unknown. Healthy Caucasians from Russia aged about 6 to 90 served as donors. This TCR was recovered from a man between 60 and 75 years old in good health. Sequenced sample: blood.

The CDR3 region has the DNA TGTGCCAGCAGTGCCCCCGAGGCTAATGAAAAACTGTTTTTT. Residues: CASSAPEANEKLFF. The rearrangement uses TRBV2 and TRBJ1-4; D is unresolved. CDR1 and CDR2 from the germline V gene are SNHLY and FYNNEI. The germline V and J ends were trimmed by 4 bases and 3 bases, with 9 bases remaining between them. CDR3 size: 14 residues.